The clone carrying this T cell receptor beta chain showed up just a few times. The repertoire was sequenced with immunoSEQ multiplex PCR; TCRdb's copy has only in-frame clones and lacks some. The data contain around 53,000 clones, 54% of them singletons. These data belong to a study of cytotoxic CD8 clonotypes in ibrutinib-treated CLL. The sequence derives from a human donor with chronic lymphocytic leukemia. This material consisted of PBMCs, taken at disease progression, from a patient treated with ibrutinib.

The DNA for the CDR3 is TGTGCCAGCAGCCCCTTTTCCCCGGGACAGGGCTACGAGCAGTACTTC. It encodes CASSPFSPGQGYEQYF. The V and J genes are TRBV7-9 and TRBJ2-7; 9 positions agree with TRBD1. The CDR3 extends over 16 amino acids. Germline lookup yields CDR1 SEHNR and CDR2 FQNEAQ (reference sequence). V was pared by 5 bases and J by 3 bases, with 11 bases of the junction left unmatched.